Only one count was recorded for the clone carrying this TCR beta chain. Its antigen is not identified. The entry originates in a study of post-analysis software for immune sequencing data. Across the study: Relapsing-remitting, secondary progressive and progressive-relapsing multiple sclerosis were all included among the disease courses.

Whole-study results and caveats: Five or six TRBV segments, TRBV5-6, TRBV5-1 and TRBV20-1 among them, were found more frequent in patients than controls. Strong co-clustering by F measure was evident for samples that had been prepared in the same batch. For normalized Chao1 diversity, multiple sclerosis patients scored significantly lower than controls did.

Unique-molecular-identifier-tagged TCR beta cDNA libraries were used. Between roughly 0.9 and 11 million T cells gave rise to roughly 0.5 million cDNA molecules. TCRdb itself ran the PCR reads through MiXCR, one entry per CDR3 protein. The data show some 890,000 distinct CDR3 sequences, around 50% seen once. The CDR3 spans 15 residues. V was pared by 2 bases and J by 0 bases, with 3 bases of the junction left unmatched. CDR1 is MNHNY and CDR2 is SVGAGI in the germline V gene (reference sequence). The chain carries TRBV6-6 and TRBJ2-7, with TRBD1 matching over 8 bases. Sequencing was carried out using blood. This sequence originates from a girl aged 10 to 17 with multiple sclerosis. CDR3 DNA sequence: TGTGCCAGCAGTTACGCAGGACAGGGCTCCTACGAGCAGTACTTC. Its translation is CASSYAGQGSYEQYF.